This entry lists 3 T cell receptor beta chains sequenced from one sample in a study of shared clonotypes between healthy human individuals. Sequencing was performed with immunoSEQ multiplex PCR; in TCRdb, only in-frame clones are kept and a portion is missing. Here the sample spans about 1 million clones, under 80% being singletons. Sequencing was carried out using memory CD4+ T cells sorted from blood. This sample's subset: CD45RA-negative fraction. Receptors originate from a man aged 18 to 29 in good health.

The chain is built from TRBV7-9 and TRBJ2-5, with no clear D. Germline assignment: CDR1 SEHNR and CDR2 FQNEAQ (reference sequence). With 5 bases removed from V and 5 bases from J, the gap between germline ends came to 18 bases. The CDR3 consists of 15 residues. This chain's CDR3 is CASSPVGSLLETQYF. In DNA form, the CDR3 reads TGTGCCAGCAGCCCCGTCGGCAGCCTCCTGGAGACCCAGTACTTC.

This clone was counted a single time. The CDR3, as DNA: TGTGCCACCAGCAGAGATAACGCTGGATACAATGAGCAGTTCTTC. It codes for CATSRDNAGYNEQFF. The chain couples TRBV15 to TRBJ2-1; D is unclear. The CDR3 loop spans 15 amino acids. V was trimmed by 0 bases and J by 4 bases, leaving 10 bases between them. Germline CDR1 and CDR2: LNHNV and YYDKDF (reference sequence). Supplemented by reference TRBV15 and TRBJ2-1, the full variable domain reads DAMVIQNPRYQVTQFGKPVTLSCSQTLNHNVMYWYQQKSSQAPKLLFHYYDKDFNNEADTPDNFQSRRPNTSFCFLDIRSPGLGDTAMYLCATSRDNAGYNEQFFGPGTRLTVL.

This chain links TRBV28 with TRBJ1-5; tentatively, D is TRBD1 (6 bases). The CDR3 has 14 amino acids. Per germline, CDR1 MDHEN and CDR2 SYDVKM. Trimming pared 10 bases from V and 0 bases from J, leaving 13 bases between. The CDR3 loop is CAIQEGVSNQPQHF. The CDR3 coding sequence is TGTGCCATCCAAGAGGGGGTTAGCAATCAGCCCCAGCATTTT.